This T cell receptor (beta chain) was retrieved from a study of T cell responses to AZD1222 COVID-19 vaccine. In germline, CDR1 is KGHDR, CDR2 SFDVKD. Germline trimming cut 4 bases from V and 8 bases from J; bases unmatched to any gene: 13. The CDR3 has 16 residues. Sequencing was performed with immunoSEQ multiplex PCR; in TCRdb, only in-frame clones are kept and a portion is missing. The data hold some 110,000 clones, with approximately 90% observed a single time. This receptor was obtained from an adult who received the AZD1222 COVID-19 vaccine. This sequence joins TRBV24-1 and TRBJ2-4, with 7 bases matching TRBD2. This specimen was peripheral blood, taken 28 days after the second AZD1222 dose. The chain's CDR3 is CATSDRSGGEPDIQYF. Written as DNA, the CDR3 is TGTGCCACCAGTGACCGGTCGGGGGGAGAACCGGACATTCAGTACTTC.